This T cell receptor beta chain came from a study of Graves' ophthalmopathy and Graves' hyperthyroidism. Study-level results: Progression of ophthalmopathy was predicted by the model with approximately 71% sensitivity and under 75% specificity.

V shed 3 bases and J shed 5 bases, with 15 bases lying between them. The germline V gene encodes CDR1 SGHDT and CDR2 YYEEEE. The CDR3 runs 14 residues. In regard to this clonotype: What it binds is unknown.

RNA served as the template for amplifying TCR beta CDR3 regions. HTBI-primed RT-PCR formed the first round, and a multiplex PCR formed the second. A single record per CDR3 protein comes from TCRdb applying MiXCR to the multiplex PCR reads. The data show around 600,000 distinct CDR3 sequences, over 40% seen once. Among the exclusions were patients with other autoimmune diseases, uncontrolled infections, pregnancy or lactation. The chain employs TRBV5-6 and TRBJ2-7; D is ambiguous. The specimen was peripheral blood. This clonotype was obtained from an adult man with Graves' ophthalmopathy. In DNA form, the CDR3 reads TGTGCCAGCAGCTCCGTCCTCGGTGGACACGAGCAGTACTTC. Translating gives CASSSVLGGHEQYF.